This T cell receptor (beta chain) was captured by sequencing in a study of cytomegalovirus exposure and HLA in healthy donors. Looked up from germline, CDR1 is SGHTS and CDR2 is YDEGEE. The CDR3 runs 17 residues. V was clipped by 0 bases and J by 4 bases; unmatched bases: 7. PCR employed 60 Vbeta and 13 Jbeta primers. Using immunoSEQ multiplex PCR, the repertoire was profiled, and TCRdb retains in-frame clones only, with some absent. The sample has 100,000 to 150,000 clones. This chain joins TRBV5-8 and TRBJ2-3; TRBD2 aligns across 11 bases. The TCR sequence derives from a man in his late teens or twenties in good health and CMV-seronegative. Sequenced sample: PBMCs. CDR3 nucleotides: TGTGCCAGCAGCTTGGGAGTTAGCGGGGGGGCGGCAGATACGCAGTATTTT. This encodes CASSLGVSGGAADTQYF.